What follows are 20 T cell receptor beta chains derived from one specimen sequenced in a study of T cells in Graves' hyperthyroidism and ophthalmopathy. Authors of the study amplified TCR beta CDR3 regions from RNA transcripts. With the HTBI primer set, the TCR CDR3 went through a first round of RT-PCR. One entry per CDR3 protein results from TCRdb running MiXCR on the multiplex PCR reads. The repertoire holds 300,000 to 450,000 distinct CDR3 sequences, with about 15% as singletons. Sample: blood. The receptors were sampled from a woman in her twenties or thirties with Graves' hyperthyroidism.

This clonotype was observed many times. The rearrangement joins TRBV7-2 to TRBJ1-1, with D tentatively TRBD1 (5 bases). The CDR3 loop spans 13 amino acids. Trimming took off 7 bases at V and 2 bases at J, with 11 bases between the two ends. Per the germline V gene, CDR1 is SGHTA and CDR2 is FQGNSA. The CDR3: CASTLTANTEAFF. The CDR3 nucleotides are TGTGCCAGCACCCTGACAGCAAACACTGAAGCTTTCTTT.

This clonotype was observed at least ten times. This CDR3 reads CATYLPKPPQAFF. CDR3 nucleotides: TGTGCCACTTATCTTCCCAAGCCTCCCCAAGCTTTCTTT. This chain connects TRBV28 to TRBJ1-1; D not certain. The germline CDR1 and CDR2 sequences are MDHEN and SYDVKM. Trimming stripped 10 bases from V and 9 bases from J, with 21 bases between. The CDR3 length is 13 residues.

This clonotype was recorded many times. The V call is TRBV20-1, the J call TRBJ2-1; 12 bases align to TRBD2. The CDR3 totals 14 residues. J lost 6 bases, V lost 6 bases, and 6 bases had no gene match. The germline gives CDR1 DFQATT, CDR2 SNEGSKA (reference sequence). The CDR3 loop reads CSAAASGRANEQFF. The CDR3 DNA is TGCAGTGCCGCGGCTAGCGGGAGGGCCAATGAGCAGTTCTTC.

A few counts support this clonotype. The CDR3 sequence is CANTTGVNSPLHF. In DNA form, the CDR3 reads TGTGCCAATACGACCGGCGTCAATTCACCCCTCCACTTT. The genes are TRBV6-1 and TRBJ1-6; unclear D gene. V lost 10 bases and J 7 bases, leaving 14 bases between the germline ends. This CDR3 spans 13 amino acids. Germline CDR1 reads MNHNS; CDR2 reads SASEGT.

The V and J genes are TRBV7-9 and TRBJ1-2; TRBD1 aligns across 8 bases. CDR3 length equals 15 residues. The V gene end was trimmed by 5 bases and the J gene end by 1 base; junction bases not matched to a gene: 6. CDR1 and CDR2 (germline): SEHNR, FQNEAQ (reference sequence). CDR3 in amino acids: CASSPTGVINYGYTF. The DNA for the CDR3 is TGTGCCAGCAGCCCGACAGGGGTCATTAACTATGGCTACACCTTC.

This clonotype was counted only a few times. A much larger clone sits a single nucleotide away, making a read error possible. The DNA of the CDR3 is TGTGCCGGCAGTCAAGACAGTTGGGGGCTCGAGCAGTACTTC. Its translation: CAGSQDSWGLEQYF. The gene calls are TRBV12-3 or TRBV12-4 and TRBJ2-7, with a weak D call TRBD1 (6 bases). This CDR3 has 14 amino acids.

The chain employs TRBV6-2 or TRBV6-3 and TRBJ2-1, with 11 positions matching TRBD2. J gave up 5 bases and V 0 bases, and 3 bases lay outside the gene matches. The CDR3 totals 16 residues. Germline V CDR1 and CDR2: MNHEY, SVGEGT. The CDR3 nucleotides read TGTGCCAGCAGTTACTCCCTAGCGGGGGGCCACAATGAGCAGTTCTTC. Translating gives CASSYSLAGGHNEQFF.

This clonotype was observed a few times. This chain joins TRBV9 and TRBJ2-3, with 11 bases fitting TRBD2. The V segment lost 3 bases and the J segment 6 bases; nucleotides outside the gene matches: 6. Germline assignment: CDR1 SGDLS and CDR2 YYNGEE. This CDR3 comprises 15 residues. CDR3 DNA sequence: TGTGCCAGCAGCGAGAGACTAGCGGGGCGCGATACGCAGTATTTT. Translation: CASSERLAGRDTQYF.

This clonotype has a handful of counts. The chain employs TRBV5-5 and TRBJ1-2; D uncertain. The CDR3 contains 15 residues. V was shortened by 6 bases and J by 3 bases, with 18 bases between the two germline ends. CDR1 SGHKS and CDR2 YYEKEE come from the germline V gene (reference sequence). The CDR3 loop reads CASTSTSGGYYGYTF. The DNA for the CDR3 is TGTGCCAGCACCTCGACCTCTGGAGGGTACTATGGCTACACCTTC. Based on the CDR3 plus reference TRBV5-5 and TRBJ1-2, the full variable domain is DAGVTQSPTHLIKTRGQQVTLRCSPISGHKSVSWYQQVLGQGPQFIFQYYEKEERGRGNFPDRFSARQFPNYSSELNVNALLLGDSALYLCASTSTSGGYYGYTFGSGTRLTVV.

In its sample, this clonotype was seen many times. The chain joins TRBV6-1 to TRBJ1-4; D remains ambiguous. Trimming pared 0 bases from V and 7 bases from J, leaving 6 bases between. The CDR3 is 13 amino acids. CDR1 is MNHNS, CDR2 SASEGT, per germline. The CDR3 loop is CASSEAGGEKLFF. CDR3 coding DNA: TGTGCCAGCAGTGAAGCAGGTGGTGAAAAACTGTTTTTT.

V gene TRBV6-5 combines with J gene TRBJ1-1, with D hard to call. V was cut by 0 bases and J by 10 bases, with 12 bases left in between. Germline V gene data show CDR1 as MNHEY and CDR2 as SVGAGI. The CDR3 extends over 13 amino acids. Here the CDR3 reads CASSYSPGLGAFF. The CDR3, as DNA: TGTGCCAGCAGTTACTCGCCCGGCTTGGGAGCTTTCTTT.

This clonotype was observed at least ten times. This chain links TRBV12-5 with TRBJ2-1; no reliable D call. V lost 1 base to trimming and J lost 4 bases, with 11 bases between them. There are 15 residues in the CDR3. Germline V CDR1 and CDR2: LGHNT, FRNRAP. Here the CDR3 reads CASGLDGLEYNEQFF. CDR3 DNA: TGTGCTAGTGGTTTGGACGGGTTGGAGTACAATGAGCAGTTCTTC.

The chain links TRBV14 to TRBJ2-7; 7 bases align to TRBD1. This CDR3 is 15 amino acids long. CDR1 and CDR2 (germline): SGHDN, FVKESK. Trimming took 3 bases from V and 3 from J; bases not matched to a gene: 8. CDR3 region: CASSHPTGLFYEQYF. CDR3 sequence (DNA): TGTGCCAGCAGCCACCCGACAGGGCTCTTCTACGAGCAGTACTTC.

This clonotype was seen ten or more times. The gene calls are TRBV3-1 and TRBJ2-4; no clear D. CDR3 size: 16 residues. Germline V lookup: CDR1 LGHDT, CDR2 YNNKEL (reference sequence). Between the trimmed V and J ends, which lost 2 bases and 0 bases, there was a span of 11 bases. The CDR3 here is CASSQLSSLAKNIQYF. CDR3 coding DNA: TGTGCCAGCAGCCAATTGAGCTCGTTAGCCAAAAACATTCAGTACTTC.

V and J are TRBV19 and TRBJ2-5; TRBD2 might be the D (5 bases). Germline lookup yields CDR1 LNHDA and CDR2 SQIVND (reference sequence). Trimming cost V 3 bases and J 4 bases, with 15 bases left between them. The CDR3 has 15 amino acids. CDR3 coding DNA: TGTGCCAGTAGTATGGGGAGATCAGTCGGAGAGACCCAGTACTTC. This gives the protein CASSMGRSVGETQYF.

The chain employs TRBV7-9 and TRBJ2-1; 7 nucleotides match TRBD2. CDR3 length: 14 amino acids. The trim removed 1 base at V and 9 bases at J, leaving 6 bases unmatched. The V gene's germline CDR1 is SEHNR and CDR2 FQNEAQ (reference sequence). CDR3 residues: CASSLDAGVVEQFF. In nucleotides, the CDR3 is TGTGCCAGCAGCTTAGACGCGGGAGTTGTTGAGCAGTTCTTC.

This clonotype was seen only a few times. This chain links TRBV7-9 with TRBJ2-7, with D unresolved. V was cut by 10 bases and J by 3 bases, with 13 bases left in between. This CDR3 spans 12 amino acids. In germline, CDR1 is SEHNR, CDR2 FQNEAQ (reference sequence). DNA of the CDR3: TGTGCCACCTCCCGGATCGACTACGAGCAGTACTTC. This codes for CATSRIDYEQYF.

This clonotype was picked up many times. This chain links TRBV11-2 with TRBJ2-3, with TRBD1 matching 12 bases. The CDR3 consists of 16 residues. After removal of 5 bases from V and 8 bases from J, the junction contained 11 bases not matched to a gene. Germline V gene lookup returns CDR1 SGHAT and CDR2 FQNNGV. In DNA, the CDR3 is TGTGCCAGCAGCCCACGGCCGGGACAGGGGGCCGGTACGCAGTATTTT. Translating it yields CASSPRPGQGAGTQYF. The full variable domain, in which reference TRBV11-2 and TRBJ2-3 provide the parts outside the CDR3, is EAGVAQSPRYKIIEKRQSVAFWCNPISGHATLYWYQQILGQGPKLLIQFQNNGVVDDSQLPKDRFSAERLKGVDSTLKIQPAKLEDSAVYLCASSPRPGQGAGTQYFGPGTRLTVL.

This clonotype was seen only a few times. V is TRBV5-1 and J is TRBJ2-3; maybe TRBD2 (6 bases). V was clipped by 4 bases and J by 0 bases, with 18 bases between them. From germline, CDR1 is SGHRS and CDR2 YFSETQ. The length of the CDR3 is 17 residues. The CDR3 protein is CASSTSGTSSSTDTQYF. In DNA form, the CDR3 reads TGCGCCAGCAGCACGTCCGGCACTAGCAGTAGCACAGATACGCAGTATTTT.

This rearrangement joins TRBV6-9 to TRBJ2-2; 11 bases are shared with TRBD2. With 4 bases clipped from V and 6 bases from J, the junction kept 7 bases outside the gene matches. The CDR3 is 16 residues long. Germline CDR1 reads MNHGY; CDR2 reads SVAAGI. The DNA of the CDR3 is TGTGCCAGCAGTTCCCTGGGTAGCGGGAGGGCCGGGGAGCTGTTTTTT. This encodes CASSSLGSGRAGELFF.